This entry lists 9 T cell receptor beta chains sequenced from one sample in a study of T cells in Graves' hyperthyroidism and ophthalmopathy (dated by TCRdb to the late 2010s). Libraries came from multiplex PCR. Data came from an Illumina HiSeq 2000. Amplification of TCR beta CDR3 regions was carried out from RNA transcripts. The TCR CDR3 was subjected to a first round of RT-PCR using the HTBI primer set and the Qiagen OneStep RT-PCR kit. TCRdb trimmed public reads at Q25 via fastp, called clones via MiXCR and kept in-frame beta chains. Rows merge per CDR3 protein into single entries with the most common DNA and genes. The sample data list about 300,000 distinct CDR3 sequences, and 16% of these were observed just once. In total, the top ten clones hold approximately 35% of the sample. Sequenced material: blood. The receptors were sampled from a man in his thirties or forties with Graves' hyperthyroidism.

V and J are TRBV2 and TRBJ2-6; the match to TRBD1 covers 8 bases. Germline V gene sequence: CDR1 SNHLY, CDR2 FYNNEI. V was clipped by 6 bases and J by 2 bases; unmatched bases: 3. The CDR3 has 15 amino acids. CDR3 coding DNA: TGTGCCAGCAGGATACAGGGGGCTGGGGCCAACGTCCTGACTTTC. Protein: CASRIQGAGANVLTF.

The chain is built from TRBV30 and TRBJ1-2; D not resolved. CDR1 and CDR2 (germline): GTSNPN, SVGIG (reference sequence). CDR3 length: 9 amino acids. V was trimmed by 6 bases and J by 6 bases, leaving 5 bases between them. CDR3 nucleotides: TGTGCCTGTTACGATGGCTACACCTTC. Residues: CACYDGYTF.

The J gene is TRBJ1-1, the V gene TRBV20-1, with 7 bases identical to TRBD1. Germline assignment: CDR1 DFQATT and CDR2 SNEGSKA (reference sequence). V was pared by 5 bases and J by 1 base, with 4 bases of the junction left unmatched. This CDR3 region has 13 residues. CDR3 DNA sequence: TGCAGTGCTCTACAGGGGTGGAACACTGAAGCTTTCTTT. Translated, it gives CSALQGWNTEAFF.

The chain joins TRBV4-2 to TRBJ2-7; D remains ambiguous. Germline loops: CDR1 LGHNA, CDR2 YNFKEQ. Trimming removed 0 bases from V and 7 bases from J, with 10 bases in between. This CDR3 has 13 residues. CDR3 in DNA: TGTGCCAGCAGCCAAGAGGTACGGTGGGAGCAGTACTTC. This codes for CASSQEVRWEQYF.

This clonotype was seen only a few times. Here the CDR3 reads CASSMRGRGANEQFF. CDR3 bases: TGTGCCAGTAGTATGAGGGGAAGGGGGGCCAATGAGCAGTTCTTC. The chain is built from TRBV19 and TRBJ2-1; D tentatively fits TRBD1 or TRBD2 (6 bases each). The CDR3 has 15 residues. CDR1 and CDR2 (germline): LNHDA, SQIVND (reference sequence). The germline V and J ends were trimmed by 3 bases and 6 bases, with 15 bases remaining between them.

This chain connects TRBV19 to TRBJ2-2; TRBD1 matches 9 bases. The CDR3 has 16 residues. The germline V gene encodes CDR1 LNHDA and CDR2 SQIVND (reference sequence). Losses at the gene ends were 10 bases for V and 3 bases for J; bases not matched to a gene: 12. The CDR3 reads CATTPRRTGDTGELFF. CDR3 coding DNA: TGTGCCACAACCCCCCGAAGGACAGGGGACACCGGGGAGCTGTTTTTT.

Many counts were recorded for this clonotype. This chain uses TRBV28 with TRBJ2-7; TRBD2 agrees at 7 bases. This CDR3 is 20 amino acids long. Germline values: CDR1 MDHEN, CDR2 SYDVKM. Trimming at V came to 5 bases and at J to 6 bases, leaving 28 bases not matched to a gene. The CDR3 DNA follows: TGTGCCAGCAGTCCCCCCCGCGGGAGTGAATTCAGGGTGGGTCCGCCCGAGCAGTACTTC. Translation gives CASSPPRGSEFRVGPPEQYF.

This clonotype came up many times. The chain is built from TRBV12-3 or TRBV12-4 and TRBJ2-1; the D gene is possibly TRBD2 (5 bases). Trimming left V 3 bases short and J 4 bases short, with 16 bases between. The CDR3 runs to 16 residues. The CDR3 region has the DNA TGTGCCAGCAGTTTCCTCAGCGGAGTTGCATACAATGAGCAGTTCTTC. Translated, it gives CASSFLSGVAYNEQFF.

In this sample, this clonotype turned up a few times. The gene calls are TRBV24-1 and TRBJ2-1, with 8 positions matching TRBD1. Germline V gene data show CDR1 as KGHDR and CDR2 as SFDVKD. The CDR3 totals 16 residues. Trimming took 0 bases from V and 6 from J; bases not matched to a gene: 6. CDR3 amino acids: CATSDLQRDRCNEQFF. CDR3 DNA sequence: TGTGCCACCAGTGATTTGCAACGGGACAGGTGCAATGAGCAGTTCTTC.